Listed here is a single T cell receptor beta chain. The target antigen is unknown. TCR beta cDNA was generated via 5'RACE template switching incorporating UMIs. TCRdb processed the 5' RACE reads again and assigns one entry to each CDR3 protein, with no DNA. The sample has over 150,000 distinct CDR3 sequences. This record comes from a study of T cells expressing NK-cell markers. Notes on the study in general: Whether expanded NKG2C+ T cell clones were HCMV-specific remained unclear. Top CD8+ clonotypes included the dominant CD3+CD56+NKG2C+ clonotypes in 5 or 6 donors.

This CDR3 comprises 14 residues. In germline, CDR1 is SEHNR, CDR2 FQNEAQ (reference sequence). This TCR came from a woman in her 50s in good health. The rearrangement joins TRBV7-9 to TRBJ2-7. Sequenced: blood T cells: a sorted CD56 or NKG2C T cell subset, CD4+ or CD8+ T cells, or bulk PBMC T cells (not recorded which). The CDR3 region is CASSSPANPYEQYF. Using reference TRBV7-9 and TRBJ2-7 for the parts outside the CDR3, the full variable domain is DTGVSQNPRHKITKRGQNVTFRCDPISEHNRLYWYRQTLGQGPEFLTYFQNEAQLEKSRLLSDRFSAERPKGSFSTLEIQRTEQGDSAMYLCASSSPANPYEQYFGPGTRLTVT.